This is a list of T cell receptor beta chains from one sample in a study of T cell changes during pregnancy in multiple sclerosis. The data were produced by immunoSEQ multiplex PCR, yet TCRdb's version contains in-frame clones alone and is incomplete. This sample has around 110,000 clones, with around 90% found just once. The specimen comprised peripheral blood, sampled before pregnancy. All receptors derive from a female donor with multiple sclerosis, enrolled in a pregnancy study. Both conserved end residues are part of each CDR3. Each record gives: V gene, D gene, J gene, clone size, CDR3 DNA, CDR3 protein. A D gene is named only where the DNA matches it firmly. Part of the rows lack a size; the others show once, few, many or a class for expanded clones.

>TRBV4-1|NA|TRBJ2-1|NA
TGCGCCAGCAGCCAGGGAGTTAGGTACAATGAGCAGTTCTTC
CASSQGVRYNEQFF
>TRBV7-3|TRBD1|TRBJ2-3|NA
TGTGCCAGCAGCTTAAAACAGGGGGCTTTCGCAGATACGCAGTATTTT
CASSLKQGAFADTQYF
>TRBV19|NA|TRBJ2-4|NA
TGTGCCAGTAGTGCTTTAGCGTTAGCTAACGACATTCAGTACTTC
CASSALALANDIQYF
>TRBV4-2|TRBD2|TRBJ2-1|NA
TGTGCCAGCAGCCGACTAGCGGCCAACAATGAGCAGTTCTTC
CASSRLAANNEQFF
>TRBV5-1|NA|TRBJ1-3|NA
TGCGCCAGCAGTTACGGGAACCTGGGAGGAAACACCATATATTTT
CASSYGNLGGNTIYF
>TRBV21-1|NA|TRBJ1-6|NA
TGTGCCAGCAGCAAAGGGGGCGCGGCAGGGGGAAATAATTCACCCCTCCACTTT
CASSKGGAAGGNNSPLHF
>TRBV10-1|TRBD1|TRBJ2-7|once
TGCGCCAGCAGTGAGAGGGTGGAAGGGGGCGTATACGAGCAGTACTTC
CASSERVEGGVYEQYF
>TRBV6-5|TRBD1|TRBJ2-7|NA
TGTGCCAGCAGTAGAGCCGGGACAGACCCCTACGAGCAGTACTTC
CASSRAGTDPYEQYF
>TRBV11-2|TRBD2|TRBJ2-2|NA
TGTGCCAGCAGCTGGGGGGGTGGGGAGGGTCGAGACACCGGGGAGCTGTTTTTT
CASSWGGGEGRDTGELFF
>TRBV5-4|TRBD2|TRBJ2-3|NA
TGTGCCAGCGGGCCCAAGGGGCTAGCGGGAGGAGATACGCAGTATTTT
CASGPKGLAGGDTQYF
>TRBV5-5|NA|TRBJ1-2|NA
TGTGCCAGCAGCACAGGGTCCCTCTATGGCTACACCTTC
CASSTGSLYGYTF
>TRBV11-3|NA|TRBJ2-1|NA
TGTGCCAGCAGCTTAGAACCAGGTGTGAGACATGAGCAGTTCTTC
CASSLEPGVRHEQFF
>TRBV2|TRBD1|TRBJ1-4|NA
TGTGCCAGCAGGGGGACAGGCGGTGAAAAACTGTTTTTT
CASRGTGGEKLFF
>TRBV27|NA|TRBJ2-7|NA
TGTGCCAGCAGTTCCACCATCACAGGGCATTGGGGCTACGAGCAGTACTTC
CASSSTITGHWGYEQYF
>TRBV5-5|NA|TRBJ1-1|NA
TGTGCCAGCAGCTTGGCCGCCCGCGGGATCACTGAAGCTTTCTTT
CASSLAARGITEAFF
>TRBV28|TRBD1|TRBJ1-2|NA
TGTGCCAGCAGTTTCCCGGGACAGGGCTGCCTCTTC
CASSFPGQGCLF
>TRBV27|NA|TRBJ1-4|NA
TGTGCCAGCGGAAGAGGGGGTCGTGCTAATGAAAAACTGTTTTTT
CASGRGGRANEKLFF
>TRBV11-3|TRBD2|TRBJ2-2|NA
TGTGCCAGCAGCCATCGGACTAGCCTGACCGGGGAGCTGTTTTTT
CASSHRTSLTGELFF
>TRBV5-4|TRBD1|TRBJ2-5|NA
TGTGCCAGCAGCGGAGACAGGGGACCTCAAGAGACCCAGTACTTC
CASSGDRGPQETQYF
>TRBV27|NA|TRBJ2-5|NA
TGTGCCAGCAGTCCCCAGGGAGAGACCCAGTACTTC
CASSPQGETQYF
>TRBV6-6|TRBD2|TRBJ2-1|NA
TGTGCCAGCAGCTTGGAGGGAGCGGGAGGTTTCAATGAGCAGTTCTTC
CASSLEGAGGFNEQFF
>TRBV6-1|NA|TRBJ1-1|NA
TGTGCCAGCAGTGAAAGGGCTGGGGGGGGTACTGAAGCTTTCTTT
CASSERAGGGTEAFF
>TRBV30|NA|TRBJ1-1|NA
TGTGCCTGGACCTCTCAGTGGAGCCGAGATGAAGCTTTCTTT
CAWTSQWSRDEAFF
>TRBV5-3|NA|TRBJ1-2|NA
TGTGCCAGCAGCGATGCAGGGGATGGCTACACCTTC
CASSDAGDGYTF
>TRBV9|NA|TRBJ1-4|NA
TGTGCCAGCAGCGTAGTCCCGAATGAAAAACTGTTTTTT
CASSVVPNEKLFF
>TRBV5-1|TRBD2|TRBJ2-3|NA
TGCGCCAGCAGCCAAGCTAGCGGGGGGGTGACAGATACGCAGTATTTT
CASSQASGGVTDTQYF
>TRBV5-1|NA|TRBJ2-3|NA
TGCGCCAGTACCTCGGACAACACAGATACGCAGTATTTT
CASTSDNTDTQYF
>TRBV28|NA|TRBJ1-1|once
TGTGCCAGCAGTTTATTGAGGGGGGGGATTGGGATGATGTTCTTT
CASSLLRGGIGMMFF
>TRBV4-1|NA|TRBJ2-5|NA
TGCGCCAGCAGCCTCAACGGGTGGGGAGCCGACCAAGAGACCCAGTACTTC
CASSLNGWGADQETQYF
>TRBV9|NA|TRBJ1-5|NA
TGTGCCAGCAGCGTTACCTCGGGAAACCAGCCCCAGCATTTT
CASSVTSGNQPQHF
>TRBV11-2|NA|TRBJ2-6|NA
TGTGCCAGCAGCTCCCCTCTCGGGGCCAACGTCCTGACTTTC
CASSSPLGANVLTF
>TRBV5-1|NA|TRBJ2-3|NA
TGCGCCAGCAGCTTGCCAAACACAGATACGCAGTATTTT
CASSLPNTDTQYF
>TRBV18|NA|TRBJ2-3|NA
TGTGCCAGCTCCCGAGAGGGCTGGGATACGCAGTATTTT
CASSREGWDTQYF
>TRBV7-8|TRBD1|TRBJ1-2|NA
TGTGCCAGCAGCTTTATACAGGGGTCGATTAACTATGGCTACACCTTC
CASSFIQGSINYGYTF
>TRBV11-2|NA|TRBJ2-2|NA
TGTGCCAGCAGCCGGACAACCACCGGGGAGCTGTTTTTT
CASSRTTTGELFF
>TRBV19|TRBD1|TRBJ2-7|NA
TGTGCCAGTAGTAGCCGGGACAGGGGGACCATTCCCTACGAGCAGTACTTC
CASSSRDRGTIPYEQYF
>TRBV5-5|NA|TRBJ2-7|few
TGTGCCAGCAGCTTCAACAGGGAATACGAGCAGTACTTC
CASSFNREYEQYF
>TRBV5-1|NA|TRBJ2-7|NA
TGCGCCAGCAGCTTGGAGGACAGAGTAAAGTACTTC
CASSLEDRVKYF
>TRBV6-5|TRBD2|TRBJ2-1|NA
TGTGCCACCGAATCAGCGGGAATGAATGAGCAGTTCTTC
CATESAGMNEQFF
>TRBV28|TRBD2|TRBJ2-1|NA
TGTGCCAGTCTACTAGCGGGAGGGCAGCTCAGTGAGCAGTTCTTC
CASLLAGGQLSEQFF
>TRBV30|TRBD1|TRBJ1-1|NA
TGTGCCTGGAGGACAGGGGAGCCCACTGAAGCTTTCTTT
CAWRTGEPTEAFF
>TRBV10-3|TRBD2|TRBJ2-3|few
TGTGCCATCAGTCAACATCTAGCGGGAGCTAGCACAGATACGCAGTATTTT
CAISQHLAGASTDTQYF
>TRBV6-1|NA|TRBJ2-7|NA
TGTGCCAGCAGTGAACTCGCGGACACCCCATACGAGCAGTACTTC
CASSELADTPYEQYF